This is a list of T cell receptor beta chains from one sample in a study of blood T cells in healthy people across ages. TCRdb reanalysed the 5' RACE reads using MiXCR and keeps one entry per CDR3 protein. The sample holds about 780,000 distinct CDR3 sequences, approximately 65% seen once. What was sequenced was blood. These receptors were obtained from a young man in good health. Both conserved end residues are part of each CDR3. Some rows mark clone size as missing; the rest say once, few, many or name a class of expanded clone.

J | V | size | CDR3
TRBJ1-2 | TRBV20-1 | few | CSAREKGRGYTF
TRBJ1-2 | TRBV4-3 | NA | CASSRDAGYTF
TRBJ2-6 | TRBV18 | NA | CASSFPTSYISGANVLTF
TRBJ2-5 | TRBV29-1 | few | CSVSGGAVETQYF
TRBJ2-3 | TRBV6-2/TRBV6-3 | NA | CASGQRLAGTDTQYF
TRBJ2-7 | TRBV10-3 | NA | CAISELTGGNYEQYF
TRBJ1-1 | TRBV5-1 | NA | CASSLAGGRGDTEAFF
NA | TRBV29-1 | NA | CSVIDREGTPYEQYF
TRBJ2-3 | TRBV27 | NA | CASPDIGLTDTQYF
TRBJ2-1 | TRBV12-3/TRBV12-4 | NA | CASSVSLAGEQFF
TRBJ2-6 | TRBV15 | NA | CATSGGGANVLTF